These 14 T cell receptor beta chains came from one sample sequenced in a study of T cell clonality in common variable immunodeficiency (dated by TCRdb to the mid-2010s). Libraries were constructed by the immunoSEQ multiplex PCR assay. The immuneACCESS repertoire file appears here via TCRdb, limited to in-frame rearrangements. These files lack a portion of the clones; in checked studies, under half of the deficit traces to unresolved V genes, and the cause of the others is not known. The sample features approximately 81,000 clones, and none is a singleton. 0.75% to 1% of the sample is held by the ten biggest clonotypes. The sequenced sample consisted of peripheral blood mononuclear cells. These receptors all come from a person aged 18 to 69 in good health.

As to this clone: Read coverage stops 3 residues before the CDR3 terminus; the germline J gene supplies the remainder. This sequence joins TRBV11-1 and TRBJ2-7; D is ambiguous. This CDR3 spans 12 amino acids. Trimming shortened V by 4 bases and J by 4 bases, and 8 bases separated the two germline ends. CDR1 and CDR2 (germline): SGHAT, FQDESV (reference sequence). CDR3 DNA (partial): TGTGCCAGCAGCTCCACCCGGTACGAG. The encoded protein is CASSSTRYE. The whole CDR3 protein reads CASSSTRYEQYF.

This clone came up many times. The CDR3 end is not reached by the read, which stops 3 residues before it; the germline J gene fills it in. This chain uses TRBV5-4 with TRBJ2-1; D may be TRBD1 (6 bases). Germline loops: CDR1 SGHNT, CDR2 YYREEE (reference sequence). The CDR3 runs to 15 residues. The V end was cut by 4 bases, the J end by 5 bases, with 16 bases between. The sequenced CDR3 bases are TGTGCCAGCAGCCCCGGGACATTCACCAACAATGAG. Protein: CASSPGTFTNNE. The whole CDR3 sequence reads CASSPGTFTNNEQFF.

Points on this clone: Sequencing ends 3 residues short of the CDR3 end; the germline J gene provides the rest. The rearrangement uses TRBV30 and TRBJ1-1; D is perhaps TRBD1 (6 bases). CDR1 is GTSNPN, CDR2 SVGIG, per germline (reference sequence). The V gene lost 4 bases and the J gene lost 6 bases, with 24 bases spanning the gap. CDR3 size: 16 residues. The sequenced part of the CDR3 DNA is TGTGCCTGGACCCACCCCCGGTCAGGGGTAGGCCCTGAA. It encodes CAWTHPRSGVGPE. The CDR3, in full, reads CAWTHPRSGVGPEAFF.

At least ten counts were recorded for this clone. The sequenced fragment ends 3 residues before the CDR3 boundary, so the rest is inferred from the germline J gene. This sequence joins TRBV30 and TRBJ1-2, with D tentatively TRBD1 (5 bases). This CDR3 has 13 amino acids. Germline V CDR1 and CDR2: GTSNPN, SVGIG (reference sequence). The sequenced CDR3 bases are TGTGCCTGGAGTGTAGAAAGGGGTGAAGGC. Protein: CAWSVERGEG. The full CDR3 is CAWSVERGEGYTF.

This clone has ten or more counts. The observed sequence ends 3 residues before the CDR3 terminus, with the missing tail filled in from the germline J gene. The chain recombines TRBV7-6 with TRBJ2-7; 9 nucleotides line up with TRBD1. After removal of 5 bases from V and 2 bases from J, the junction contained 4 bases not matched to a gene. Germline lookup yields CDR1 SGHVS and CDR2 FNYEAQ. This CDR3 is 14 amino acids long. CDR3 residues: CASSEGTGTYEQYF. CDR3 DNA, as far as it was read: TGTGCCAGCAGCGAGGGGACAGGGACCTACGAG.

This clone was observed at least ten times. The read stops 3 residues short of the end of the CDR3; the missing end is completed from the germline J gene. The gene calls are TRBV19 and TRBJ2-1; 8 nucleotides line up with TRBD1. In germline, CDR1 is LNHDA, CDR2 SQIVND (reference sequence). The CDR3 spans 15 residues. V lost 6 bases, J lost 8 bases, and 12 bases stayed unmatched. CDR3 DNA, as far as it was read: TGTGCCAGTAGCCGCCGGGACAGGATACCGTATGAG. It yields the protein CASSRRDRIPYE. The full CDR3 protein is CASSRRDRIPYEQFF.

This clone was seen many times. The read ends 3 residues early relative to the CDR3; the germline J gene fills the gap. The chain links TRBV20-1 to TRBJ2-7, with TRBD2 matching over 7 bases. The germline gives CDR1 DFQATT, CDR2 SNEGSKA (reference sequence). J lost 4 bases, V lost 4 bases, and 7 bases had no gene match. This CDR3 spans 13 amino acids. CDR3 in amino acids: CSATLAVSYEQYF. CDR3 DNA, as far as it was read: TGCAGTGCTACCCTAGCGGTTTCTTACGAG.

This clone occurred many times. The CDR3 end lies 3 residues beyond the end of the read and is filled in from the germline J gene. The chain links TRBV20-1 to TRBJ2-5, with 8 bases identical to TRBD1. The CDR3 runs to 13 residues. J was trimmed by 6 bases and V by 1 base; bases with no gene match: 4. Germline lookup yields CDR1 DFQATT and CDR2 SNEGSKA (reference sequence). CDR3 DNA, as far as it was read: TGCAGTGCTAGAGCCGACAGGGGCCAGACC. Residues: CSARADRGQT. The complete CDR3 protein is CSARADRGQTQYF.

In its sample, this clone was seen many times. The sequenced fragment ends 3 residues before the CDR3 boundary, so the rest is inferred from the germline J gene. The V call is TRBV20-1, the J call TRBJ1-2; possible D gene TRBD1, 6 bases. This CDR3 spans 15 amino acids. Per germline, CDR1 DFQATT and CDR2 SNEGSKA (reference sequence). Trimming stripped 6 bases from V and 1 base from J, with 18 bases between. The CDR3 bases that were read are TGCAGTGCAATCGCAGGGCCAGGGGTTAACTATGGC. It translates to CSAIAGPGVNYG. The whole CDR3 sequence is CSAIAGPGVNYGYTF.

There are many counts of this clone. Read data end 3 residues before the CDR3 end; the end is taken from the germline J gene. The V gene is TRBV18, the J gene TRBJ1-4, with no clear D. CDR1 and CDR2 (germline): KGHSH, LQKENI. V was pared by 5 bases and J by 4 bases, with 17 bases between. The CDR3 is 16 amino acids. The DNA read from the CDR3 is TGTGCCAGCTCATCCACTGCTCGGTCCCGTAATGAAAAA. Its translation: CASSSTARSRNEK. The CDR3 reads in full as CASSSTARSRNEKLFF. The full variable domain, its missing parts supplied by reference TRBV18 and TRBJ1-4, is NAGVMQNPRHLVRRRGQEARLRCSPMKGHSHVYWYRQLPEEGLKFMVYLQKENIIDESGMPKERFSAEFPKEGPSILRIQQVVRGDSAAYFCASSSTARSRNEKLFFGSGTQLSVL.

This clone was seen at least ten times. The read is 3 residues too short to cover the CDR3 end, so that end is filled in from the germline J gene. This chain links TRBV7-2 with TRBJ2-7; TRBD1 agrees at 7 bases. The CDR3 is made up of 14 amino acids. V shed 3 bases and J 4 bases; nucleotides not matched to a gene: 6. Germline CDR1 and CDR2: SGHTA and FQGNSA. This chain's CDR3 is CASSLDRDRYEQYF. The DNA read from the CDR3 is TGTGCCAGCAGCTTGGACCGGGACAGATACGAG. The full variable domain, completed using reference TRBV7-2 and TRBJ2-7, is GAGVSQSPSNKVTEKGKDVELRCDPISGHTALYWYRQSLGQGLEFLIYFQGNSAPDKSGLPSDRFSAERTGGSVSTLTIQRTQQEDSAVYLCASSLDRDRYEQYFGPGTRLTVT.

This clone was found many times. The CDR3 region is CASRTTGDSEAFF. The sequenced part of the CDR3 DNA is TGTGCCAGCAGGACGACAGGGGACTCTGAA. V is TRBV6-4 and J is TRBJ1-1; 8 bases map to TRBD1. The read is 3 residues too short to cover the CDR3 end, so that end is filled in from the germline J gene. From germline, CDR1 is MRHNA and CDR2 SNTAGT. The CDR3 consists of 13 residues. V shed 6 bases, J shed 6 bases, and the junction held 6 bases outside the gene matches.

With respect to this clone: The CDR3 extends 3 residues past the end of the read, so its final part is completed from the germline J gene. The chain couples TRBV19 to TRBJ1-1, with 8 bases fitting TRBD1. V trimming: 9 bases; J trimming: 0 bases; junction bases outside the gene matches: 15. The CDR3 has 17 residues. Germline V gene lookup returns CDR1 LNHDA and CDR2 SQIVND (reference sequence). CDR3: CASQTAGTGALNTEAFF. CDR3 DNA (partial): TGTGCCAGCCAGACTGCCGGGACAGGCGCTTTGAACACTGAA.

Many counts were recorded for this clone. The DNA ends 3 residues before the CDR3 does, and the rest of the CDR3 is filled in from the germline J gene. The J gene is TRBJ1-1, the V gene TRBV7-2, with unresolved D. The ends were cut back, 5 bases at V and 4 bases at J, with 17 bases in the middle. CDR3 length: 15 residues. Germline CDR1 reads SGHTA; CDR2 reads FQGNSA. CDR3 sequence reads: CASSLRSGLGTEAFF. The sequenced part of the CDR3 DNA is TGTGCCAGCAGCCTCCGTTCGGGTTTGGGCACTGAA. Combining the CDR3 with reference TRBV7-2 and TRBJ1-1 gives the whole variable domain GAGVSQSPSNKVTEKGKDVELRCDPISGHTALYWYRQSLGQGLEFLIYFQGNSAPDKSGLPSDRFSAERTGGSVSTLTIQRTQQEDSAVYLCASSLRSGLGTEAFFGQGTRLTVV.